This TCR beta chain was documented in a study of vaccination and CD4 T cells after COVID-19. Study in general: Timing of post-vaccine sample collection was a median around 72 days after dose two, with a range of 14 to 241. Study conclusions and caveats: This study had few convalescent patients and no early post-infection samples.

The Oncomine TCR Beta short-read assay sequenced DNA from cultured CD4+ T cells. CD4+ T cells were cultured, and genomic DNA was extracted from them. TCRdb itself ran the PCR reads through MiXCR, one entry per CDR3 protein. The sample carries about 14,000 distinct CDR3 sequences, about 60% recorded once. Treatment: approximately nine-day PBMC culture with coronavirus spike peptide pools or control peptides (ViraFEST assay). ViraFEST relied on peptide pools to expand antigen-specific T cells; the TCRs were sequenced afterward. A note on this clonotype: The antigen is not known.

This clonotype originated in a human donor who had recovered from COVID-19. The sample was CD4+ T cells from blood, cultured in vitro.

CDR3: CASSYEAGDTEAFF. CDR3 sequence (DNA): TGTGCCAGCAGTTACGAGGCAGGGGACACTGAAGCTTTCTTT. The J gene is TRBJ1-1, the V gene TRBV6-2 or TRBV6-3; TRBD1 is a possible D gene (6 bases). In germline, CDR1 is MNHEY, CDR2 SVGEGT. The CDR3 spans 14 residues. V was trimmed by 2 bases and J by 3 bases, leaving 10 bases between them.